This entry describes one TCR beta chain. Germline CDR1 reads SGHRS; CDR2 reads YFSETQ. The ends were cut back, 3 bases at V and 5 bases at J, with 11 bases in the middle. This CDR3 region has 13 residues. This specimen comes from a study of blood T cell repertoires in COVID-19. The repertoire was sequenced with immunoSEQ multiplex PCR; TCRdb's copy has only in-frame clones and lacks some. Found here are some 130,000 clones, 70% to 80% of them singletons; the top ten hold about 4%. The TCR sequence derives from a woman of 80 years or more with acute or convalescent COVID-19. The V gene is TRBV5-1, the J gene TRBJ1-1; D perhaps matches TRBD1 (5 bases). The source material was peripheral blood. CDR3 sequence (DNA): TGCGCCAGCAGCTCCCAAGCAGGGACTGAAGCTTTCTTT. This encodes CASSSQAGTEAFF.